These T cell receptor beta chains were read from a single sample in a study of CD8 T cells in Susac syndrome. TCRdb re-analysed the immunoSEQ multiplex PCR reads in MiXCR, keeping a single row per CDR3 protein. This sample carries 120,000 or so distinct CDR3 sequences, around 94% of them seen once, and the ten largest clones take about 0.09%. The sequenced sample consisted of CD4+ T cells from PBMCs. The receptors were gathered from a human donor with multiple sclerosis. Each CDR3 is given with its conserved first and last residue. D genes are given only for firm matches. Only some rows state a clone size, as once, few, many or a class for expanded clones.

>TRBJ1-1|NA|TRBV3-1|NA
TGTGCCAGCAGCCACAAAGGCAGGGCCAAGGGGACCACTGAAGCTTTCTTT
CASSHKGRAKGTTEAFF
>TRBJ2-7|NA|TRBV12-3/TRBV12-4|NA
TGTGCCAGCAGCCTGACGCGGGGACAGCTCTACGAGCAGTACTTC
CASSLTRGQLYEQYF
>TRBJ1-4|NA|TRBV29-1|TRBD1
TGCAGCGTTGCAGGGGGAATAGGAAAACTGTTTTTT
CSVAGGIGKLFF
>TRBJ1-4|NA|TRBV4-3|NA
TGCGCCAGCAGCCATCGGGGGGGGCGCGGGGAAAAACTGTTTTTT
CASSHRGGRGEKLFF
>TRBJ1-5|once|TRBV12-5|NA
TGTGCTAGTCGTTCCGGACAGAGCAATCAGCCCCAGCATTTT
CASRSGQSNQPQHF
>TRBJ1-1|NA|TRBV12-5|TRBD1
TGTGCTAGTGGTTACTATGACTCAGGGGGCATGGCTGAAGCTTTCTTT
CASGYYDSGGMAEAFF
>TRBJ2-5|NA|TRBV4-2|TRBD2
TGTGCCAGCAGCCAAGAGCAAGCGGGGGACGAGACCCAGTACTTC
CASSQEQAGDETQYF
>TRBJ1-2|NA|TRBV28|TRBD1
TGTGCCAGCAGTGCGGTTATCTTAATACAGGGGCGCGGAGGCTACACCTTC
CASSAVILIQGRGGYTF
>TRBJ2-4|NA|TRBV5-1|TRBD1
TGCGCCAGCAGCTTGTCCAGGGGGTCGGACATTCAGTACTTC
CASSLSRGSDIQYF
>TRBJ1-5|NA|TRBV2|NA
TGTGCCAGCAGTGATAACCAGGACAATCAGCCCCAGCATTTT
CASSDNQDNQPQHF
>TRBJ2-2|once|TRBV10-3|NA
TGTGCCATGAATTCCGCAAACACCGGGGAGCTGTTTTTT
CAMNSANTGELFF
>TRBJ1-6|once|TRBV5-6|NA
TGTGCCAGCAGCTTGGGAATGGACCTCCACTTT
CASSLGMDLHF
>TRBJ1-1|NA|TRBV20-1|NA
TGCAGTGCCCCCCTTGGGACTATCCCTTTCTTT
CSAPLGTIPFF
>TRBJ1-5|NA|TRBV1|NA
TGCACCAGCAGCCGCAGCCATCAGCCCCAGCATTTT
CTSSRSHQPQHF
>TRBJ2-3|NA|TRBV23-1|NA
TGCGCCAGCAGTCAATCGCATACAGGGACAGATACGCAGTATTTT
CASSQSHTGTDTQYF
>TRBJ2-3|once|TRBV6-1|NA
TGTGCCAGCAGTGGAATCAGGACAGATACGCAGTATTTT
CASSGIRTDTQYF
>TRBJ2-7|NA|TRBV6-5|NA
TGTGCCAGCAGTTACTACGGGGGGCGATACGAGCAGTACTTC
CASSYYGGRYEQYF
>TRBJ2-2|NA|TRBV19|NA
TGTGCCAGTAGTAAGAGGGGGTACACCGGGGAGCTGTTTTTT
CASSKRGYTGELFF
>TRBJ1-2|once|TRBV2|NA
TGTGCCAGCAGTGAGGAGTTAAACTATGGCTACACCTTC
CASSEELNYGYTF